Listed below are T cell receptor beta chains from one sample, sequenced in a study of blood T cell repertoires in COVID-19. Clones were read by immunoSEQ multiplex PCR, and TCRdb kept only the in-frame ones, dropping some. The profile covers 110,000 or so clones, with 85% appearing a single time and about 13% taken by the ten largest. Material for sequencing was peripheral blood. The receptors were sampled from a human donor in a cohort sampled during active COVID-19. The CDR3 runs from the conserved cysteine through the conserved F or W. The D gene is left open where the match is weak. The size field is filled for only some rows; it gives once, few, many or a size class.

v_gene: TRBV15
abundance: .
d_gene: .
j_gene: TRBJ2-1
CDR3nt: TGTGCCACCAGCAGAGGGCAGGGCCTCGTCAATGAGCAGTTCTTC
CDR3aa: CATSRGQGLVNEQFF

v_gene: TRBV5-4
abundance: .
d_gene: .
j_gene: TRBJ2-7
CDR3nt: TGTGCCAGCAGCTCGGACAGAACTAAGGGGGACGAGCAGTACTTC
CDR3aa: CASSSDRTKGDEQYF

v_gene: TRBV27
abundance: .
d_gene: .
j_gene: TRBJ2-1
CDR3nt: TGTGCCAGCAGTTCACAGGCCTTGGATGTCTACAATGAGCAGTTCTTC
CDR3aa: CASSSQALDVYNEQFF

v_gene: TRBV27
abundance: .
d_gene: .
j_gene: TRBJ2-7
CDR3nt: TGTGCCAGCAGTTTCTCGCGGGGCCCCTACGAGCAGTACTTC
CDR3aa: CASSFSRGPYEQYF

v_gene: TRBV28
abundance: once
d_gene: .
j_gene: TRBJ2-3
CDR3nt: TGTGCCAGCCCTCCCTCGGGGCAGGGGTTCACAGATACGCAGTATTTT
CDR3aa: CASPPSGQGFTDTQYF

v_gene: TRBV19
abundance: .
d_gene: TRBD1
j_gene: TRBJ2-1
CDR3nt: TGTGCCAGTAGTATAGATGGGAGCGGGACAGGGAAGATTGAGCAGTTCTTC
CDR3aa: CASSIDGSGTGKIEQFF

v_gene: TRBV5-8
abundance: .
d_gene: .
j_gene: TRBJ1-4
CDR3nt: TGTGCCAGCAGCTTGGTGAAGGAGGCGAGAAAACTGTTTTTT
CDR3aa: CASSLVKEARKLFF

v_gene: TRBV6-6
abundance: .
d_gene: TRBD1
j_gene: TRBJ1-5
CDR3nt: TGTGCCATCGGACAGGGGGAGAGCAATCAGCCCCAGCATTTT
CDR3aa: CAIGQGESNQPQHF

v_gene: TRBV24-1
abundance: .
d_gene: .
j_gene: TRBJ2-2
CDR3nt: TGTGCCACCAGTGATTACGGGACACCCATGTTCGAGAACACCGGGGAGCTGTTTTTT
CDR3aa: CATSDYGTPMFENTGELFF

v_gene: TRBV15
abundance: few
d_gene: .
j_gene: TRBJ2-1
CDR3nt: TGTGCCACCAGCAGAGAGGGGAGAGGGCTAACGGCGATCCACAATGAGCAGTTCTTC
CDR3aa: CATSREGRGLTAIHNEQFF

v_gene: TRBV11-3
abundance: .
d_gene: .
j_gene: TRBJ2-4
CDR3nt: TGTGCCAGCAGCAGGGGGGGACAGGTCGGAAACATTCAGTACTTC
CDR3aa: CASSRGGQVGNIQYF

v_gene: TRBV7-9
abundance: .
d_gene: .
j_gene: TRBJ2-2
CDR3nt: TGTGCCAGCAGCGACGGGAGACCTAACACCGGGGAGCTGTTTTTT
CDR3aa: CASSDGRPNTGELFF

v_gene: TRBV29-1
abundance: .
d_gene: .
j_gene: TRBJ2-4
CDR3nt: TGCAGCGTTGGGAGACCCGGGGACAAAAACATTCAGTACTTC
CDR3aa: CSVGRPGDKNIQYF

v_gene: TRBV3-1/TRBV3-2
abundance: .
d_gene: .
j_gene: TRBJ2-1
CDR3nt: TGTGCCAGCAGCCAACGACTTAACAATGAGCAGTTCTTC
CDR3aa: CASSQRLNNEQFF

v_gene: TRBV9
abundance: .
d_gene: .
j_gene: TRBJ2-6
CDR3nt: TGTGCCAGCAGTGACCCGACGGGGGTGTCTGGGGCCAACGTCCTGACTTTC
CDR3aa: CASSDPTGVSGANVLTF

v_gene: TRBV19
abundance: .
d_gene: TRBD1
j_gene: TRBJ2-7
CDR3nt: TGTGCCAGTAGCTCTCCGGGACAGGCCGACGAGCAGTACTTC
CDR3aa: CASSSPGQADEQYF

v_gene: TRBV5-6
abundance: .
d_gene: TRBD1
j_gene: TRBJ2-7
CDR3nt: TGTGCCAGCAGCCCAGACACAGGGGCATACGAGCAGTACTTC
CDR3aa: CASSPDTGAYEQYF

v_gene: TRBV27
abundance: .
d_gene: .
j_gene: TRBJ2-2
CDR3nt: TGTGCCAGCAGTTTATCGCCGGGACAGAACACCGGGGAGCTGTTTTTT
CDR3aa: CASSLSPGQNTGELFF

v_gene: TRBV6-6
abundance: .
d_gene: .
j_gene: TRBJ2-2
CDR3nt: TGTGCCAGCAGTTACTCTCGGGGGGCCGACACCGGGGAGCTGTTTTTT
CDR3aa: CASSYSRGADTGELFF

v_gene: TRBV14
abundance: .
d_gene: .
j_gene: TRBJ1-3
CDR3nt: TGTGCCAGCAGCGTGGGGAGTCCGCACTCTGGAAACACCATATATTTT
CDR3aa: CASSVGSPHSGNTIYF

v_gene: TRBV3-1/TRBV3-2
abundance: .
d_gene: .
j_gene: TRBJ1-5
CDR3nt: TGTGCCAGCAGCCCGAGGGGGAATCAGCCCCAGCATTTT
CDR3aa: CASSPRGNQPQHF

v_gene: TRBV6-5
abundance: .
d_gene: TRBD1
j_gene: TRBJ1-2
CDR3nt: TGTGCCAGCAGTCCTGGGGGAACAGGGGACTATGGCTACACCTTC
CDR3aa: CASSPGGTGDYGYTF

v_gene: TRBV9
abundance: .
d_gene: TRBD1
j_gene: TRBJ2-7
CDR3nt: TGTGCCAGCAGCGTGACAGGGGTCTCCTACGAGCAGTACTTC
CDR3aa: CASSVTGVSYEQYF

v_gene: TRBV14
abundance: .
d_gene: TRBD2
j_gene: TRBJ2-3
CDR3nt: TGTGCCAGCAGCTCGGGACTAGCGGGGGCCTCAGATACGCAGTATTTT
CDR3aa: CASSSGLAGASDTQYF

v_gene: TRBV5-4
abundance: .
d_gene: TRBD1
j_gene: TRBJ2-5
CDR3nt: TGTGCCAGCAGCCCCTTACCGGGACAGGGGGCGTCAGAGACCCAGTACTTC
CDR3aa: CASSPLPGQGASETQYF

v_gene: TRBV5-6
abundance: .
d_gene: .
j_gene: TRBJ2-7
CDR3nt: TGTGCCAGCAGCTTGGAGCAGGATATTCCCGAGCAGTACTTC
CDR3aa: CASSLEQDIPEQYF

v_gene: TRBV5-6
abundance: .
d_gene: .
j_gene: TRBJ2-2
CDR3nt: TGTGCCAGCAACACAGGGTACAACACCGGGGAGCTGTTTTTT
CDR3aa: CASNTGYNTGELFF

v_gene: TRBV11-2
abundance: .
d_gene: TRBD2
j_gene: TRBJ2-1
CDR3nt: TGTGCCAGCAGCTTACCTGAGGGGACTACCAATGAGCAGTTCTTC
CDR3aa: CASSLPEGTTNEQFF

v_gene: TRBV15
abundance: .
d_gene: TRBD2
j_gene: TRBJ2-1
CDR3nt: TGTGCCACCAGCAGAGATCGGCGGACTAGCGGGGGTAATGAGCAGTTCTTC
CDR3aa: CATSRDRRTSGGNEQFF

v_gene: TRBV18
abundance: .
d_gene: .
j_gene: TRBJ2-3
CDR3nt: TGTGCCAGCTCCGAGTGGGGGGGCCGGGATACGCAGTATTTT
CDR3aa: CASSEWGGRDTQYF

v_gene: TRBV25-1
abundance: .
d_gene: .
j_gene: TRBJ1-1
CDR3nt: TGTGCCAGCAGTGAAGAGGGAATGAACACTGAAGCTTTCTTT
CDR3aa: CASSEEGMNTEAFF

v_gene: TRBV11-2
abundance: .
d_gene: .
j_gene: TRBJ1-2
CDR3nt: TGTGCCAGTGACAGGCCACCCGAAAAAAGTAACTATGGCTACACCTTC
CDR3aa: CASDRPPEKSNYGYTF

v_gene: TRBV5-5
abundance: .
d_gene: TRBD2
j_gene: TRBJ2-3
CDR3nt: TGTGCCAGCAGCTTGATGCGGGGGGCCCTAGATACGCAGTATTTT
CDR3aa: CASSLMRGALDTQYF

v_gene: TRBV6-8
abundance: .
d_gene: .
j_gene: TRBJ2-3
CDR3nt: TGTGCCAGCAGTTTTTCGAGGACACACACAGATACGCAGTATTTT
CDR3aa: CASSFSRTHTDTQYF

v_gene: TRBV4-3
abundance: once
d_gene: .
j_gene: TRBJ2-2
CDR3nt: TGCGCCAGCAGCCAAGGGCTGAAACGGAACACCGGGGAGCTGTTTTTT
CDR3aa: CASSQGLKRNTGELFF

v_gene: TRBV6-2/TRBV6-3
abundance: .
d_gene: .
j_gene: TRBJ2-1
CDR3nt: TGTGCCAGCAGTTATACCTTGACTACGCCCGGTGAGCAGTTCTTC
CDR3aa: CASSYTLTTPGEQFF

v_gene: TRBV12-3/TRBV12-4
abundance: .
d_gene: .
j_gene: TRBJ1-5
CDR3nt: TGTGCCAGCAGTTTGAGTGGTCAGCCCCAGCATTTT
CDR3aa: CASSLSGQPQHF

v_gene: TRBV24-1
abundance: .
d_gene: TRBD1
j_gene: TRBJ2-7
CDR3nt: TGTGCCACCAGTGACCGGGACAGGTACGAGCAGTACTTC
CDR3aa: CATSDRDRYEQYF

v_gene: TRBV15
abundance: .
d_gene: .
j_gene: TRBJ2-7
CDR3nt: TGTGCCACCAGCAGAGATCCGGGGTCCGAGCAGTACTTC
CDR3aa: CATSRDPGSEQYF

v_gene: TRBV19
abundance: .
d_gene: .
j_gene: TRBJ2-2
CDR3nt: TGTGCCAGTAGTATCAGGGGTTCCACCGGGGAGCTGTTTTTT
CDR3aa: CASSIRGSTGELFF

v_gene: TRBV28
abundance: once
d_gene: TRBD2
j_gene: TRBJ2-7
CDR3nt: TGTGCCAGCTGGTTGGCAGGGAGGGCCCACGAGCAGTACTTC
CDR3aa: CASWLAGRAHEQYF